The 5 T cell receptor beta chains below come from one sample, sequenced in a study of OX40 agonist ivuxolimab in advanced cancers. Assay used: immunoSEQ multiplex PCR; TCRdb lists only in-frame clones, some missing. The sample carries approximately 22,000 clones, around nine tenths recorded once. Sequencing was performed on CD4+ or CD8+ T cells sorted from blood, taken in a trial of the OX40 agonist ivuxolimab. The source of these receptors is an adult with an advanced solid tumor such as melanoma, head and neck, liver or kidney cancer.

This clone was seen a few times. The CDR3 DNA is TGTGCCAGCAGCCTCCGTTTAGCGGGAGTTCAGGACGAGCAGTACTTC. Protein product: CASSLRLAGVQDEQYF. This chain connects TRBV7-2 to TRBJ2-7; the match to TRBD2 covers 9 bases. Germline lookup yields CDR1 SGHTA and CDR2 FQGNSA. The CDR3 has 16 amino acids. V lost 5 bases to trimming and J lost 5 bases; unmatched junction nucleotides: 13.

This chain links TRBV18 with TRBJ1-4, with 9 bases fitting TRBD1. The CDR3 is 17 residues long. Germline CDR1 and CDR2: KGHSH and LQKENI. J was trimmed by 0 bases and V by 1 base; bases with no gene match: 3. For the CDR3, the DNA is TGTGCCAGCTCACCACTGACAGGGGGTGCAACTAATGAAAAACTGTTTTTT. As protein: CASSPLTGGATNEKLFF.

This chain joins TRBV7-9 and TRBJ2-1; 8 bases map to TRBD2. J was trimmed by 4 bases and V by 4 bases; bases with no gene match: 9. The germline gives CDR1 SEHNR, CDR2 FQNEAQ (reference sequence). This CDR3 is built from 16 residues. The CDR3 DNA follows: TGTGCCAGCAGCTCGGGAGCGGGAGAGGGATACAATGAGCAGTTCTTC. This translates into CASSSGAGEGYNEQFF.

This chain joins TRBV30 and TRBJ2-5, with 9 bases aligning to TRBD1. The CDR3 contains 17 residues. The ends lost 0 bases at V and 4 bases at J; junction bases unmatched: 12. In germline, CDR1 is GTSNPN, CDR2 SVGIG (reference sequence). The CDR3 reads CAWSVTPGQGHLETQYF. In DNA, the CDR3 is TGTGCCTGGAGTGTAACCCCAGGACAGGGGCATTTAGAGACCCAGTACTTC.

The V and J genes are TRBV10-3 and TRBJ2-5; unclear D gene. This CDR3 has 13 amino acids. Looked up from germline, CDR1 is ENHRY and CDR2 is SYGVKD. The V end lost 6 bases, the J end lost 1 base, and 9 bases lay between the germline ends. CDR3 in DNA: TGTGCCATCAGGATTGACTTCCAAGAGACCCAGTACTTC. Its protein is CAIRIDFQETQYF.